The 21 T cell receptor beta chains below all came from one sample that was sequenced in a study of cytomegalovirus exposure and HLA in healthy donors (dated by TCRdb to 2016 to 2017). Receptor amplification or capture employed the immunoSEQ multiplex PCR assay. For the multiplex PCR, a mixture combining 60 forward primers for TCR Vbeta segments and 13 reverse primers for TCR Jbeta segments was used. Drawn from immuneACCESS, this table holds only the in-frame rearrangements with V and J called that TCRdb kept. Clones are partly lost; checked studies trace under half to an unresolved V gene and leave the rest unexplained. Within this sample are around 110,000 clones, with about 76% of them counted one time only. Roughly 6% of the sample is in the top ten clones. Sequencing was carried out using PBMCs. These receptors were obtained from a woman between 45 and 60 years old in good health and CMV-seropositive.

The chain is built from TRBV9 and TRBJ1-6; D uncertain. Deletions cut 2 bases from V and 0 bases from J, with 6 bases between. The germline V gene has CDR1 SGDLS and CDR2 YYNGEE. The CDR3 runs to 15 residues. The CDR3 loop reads CASSVSSSYNSPLHF. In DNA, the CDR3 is TGTGCCAGCAGCGTCTCTAGCTCCTATAATTCACCCCTCCACTTT.

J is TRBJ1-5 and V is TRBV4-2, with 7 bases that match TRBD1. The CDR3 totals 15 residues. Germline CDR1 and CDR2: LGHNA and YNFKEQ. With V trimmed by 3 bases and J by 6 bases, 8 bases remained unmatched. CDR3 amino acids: CASSHSRTGGQPQHF. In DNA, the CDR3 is TGTGCCAGCAGCCATTCACGGACAGGCGGTCAGCCCCAGCATTTT.

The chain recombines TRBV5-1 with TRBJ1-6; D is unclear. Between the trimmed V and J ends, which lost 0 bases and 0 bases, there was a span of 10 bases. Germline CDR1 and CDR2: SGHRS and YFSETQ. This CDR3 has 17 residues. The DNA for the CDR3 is TGCGCCAGCAGCTTGGGGTCCGGTAGCTCCTATAATTCACCCCTCCACTTT. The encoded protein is CASSLGSGSSYNSPLHF.

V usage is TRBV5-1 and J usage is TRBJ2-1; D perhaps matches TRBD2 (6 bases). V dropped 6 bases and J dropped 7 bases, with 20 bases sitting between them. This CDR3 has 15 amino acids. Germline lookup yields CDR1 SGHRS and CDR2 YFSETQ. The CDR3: CASNRDSLKGNEQFF. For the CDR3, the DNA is TGCGCCAGCAACCGGGACTCTCTCAAGGGGAATGAGCAGTTCTTC.

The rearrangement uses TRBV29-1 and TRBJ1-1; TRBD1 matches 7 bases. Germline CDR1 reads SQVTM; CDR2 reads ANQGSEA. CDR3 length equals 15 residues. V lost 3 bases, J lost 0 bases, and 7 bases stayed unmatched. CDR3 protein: CSVEFTGDLNTEAFF. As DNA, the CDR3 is TGCAGCGTTGAGTTTACAGGGGACCTGAACACTGAAGCTTTCTTT.

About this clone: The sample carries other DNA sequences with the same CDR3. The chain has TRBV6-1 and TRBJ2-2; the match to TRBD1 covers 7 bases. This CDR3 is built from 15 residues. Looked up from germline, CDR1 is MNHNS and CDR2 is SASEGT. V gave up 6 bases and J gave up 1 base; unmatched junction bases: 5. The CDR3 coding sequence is TGTGCCAGCAGCGAACAGGGGAGGAACACCGGGGAGCTGTTTTTT. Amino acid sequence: CASSEQGRNTGELFF.

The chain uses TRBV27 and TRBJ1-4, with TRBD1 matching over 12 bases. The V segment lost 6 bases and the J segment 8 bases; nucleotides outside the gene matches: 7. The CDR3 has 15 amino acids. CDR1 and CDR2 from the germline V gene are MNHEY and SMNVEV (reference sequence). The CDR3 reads CASRGDRGLREKLFF. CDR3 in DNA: TGTGCCAGCAGGGGGGACAGGGGGCTTCGGGAAAAACTGTTTTTT.

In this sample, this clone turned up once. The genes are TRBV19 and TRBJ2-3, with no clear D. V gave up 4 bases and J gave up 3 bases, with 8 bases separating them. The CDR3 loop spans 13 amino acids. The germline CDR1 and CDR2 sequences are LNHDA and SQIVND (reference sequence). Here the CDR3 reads CASSTRLTDTQYF. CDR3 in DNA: TGTGCCAGTAGTACCCGACTTACAGATACGCAGTATTTT.

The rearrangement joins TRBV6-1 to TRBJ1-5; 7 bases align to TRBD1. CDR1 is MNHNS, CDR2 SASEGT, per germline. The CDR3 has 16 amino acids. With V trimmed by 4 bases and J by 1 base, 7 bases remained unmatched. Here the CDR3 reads CASSALGQSSNQPQHF. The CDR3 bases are TGTGCCAGCAGTGCCTTGGGACAGTCCAGCAATCAGCCCCAGCATTTT.

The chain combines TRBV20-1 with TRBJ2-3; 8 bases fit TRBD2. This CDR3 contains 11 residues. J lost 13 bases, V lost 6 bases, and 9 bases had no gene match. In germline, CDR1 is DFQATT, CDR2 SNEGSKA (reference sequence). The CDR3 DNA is TGCAGTGCCTTAGCGGGACACCTGGAGTATTTT. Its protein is CSALAGHLEYF.

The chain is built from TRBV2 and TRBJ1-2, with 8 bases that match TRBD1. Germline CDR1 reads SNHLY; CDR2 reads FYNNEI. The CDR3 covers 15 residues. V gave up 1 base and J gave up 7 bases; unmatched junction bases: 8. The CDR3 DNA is TGTGCCAGCAGTGAAGGGCGGACAGGGACTATTGGCTACACCTTC. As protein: CASSEGRTGTIGYTF.

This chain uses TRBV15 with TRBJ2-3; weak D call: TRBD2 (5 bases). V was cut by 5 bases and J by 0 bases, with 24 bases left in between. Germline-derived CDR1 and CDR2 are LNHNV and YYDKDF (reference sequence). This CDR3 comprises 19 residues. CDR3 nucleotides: TGTGCCACCAGCGTCCGGGGTATTCAGTCTTGGTCTAGCACAGATACGCAGTATTTT. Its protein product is CATSVRGIQSWSSTDTQYF.

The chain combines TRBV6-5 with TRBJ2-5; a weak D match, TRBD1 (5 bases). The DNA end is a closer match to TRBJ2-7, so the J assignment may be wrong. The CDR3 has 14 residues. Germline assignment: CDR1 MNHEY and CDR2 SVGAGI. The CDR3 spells CASSYGATKYEQYF. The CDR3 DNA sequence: TGTGCCAGCAGTTACGGGGCTACCAAATACGAGCAGTACTTC.

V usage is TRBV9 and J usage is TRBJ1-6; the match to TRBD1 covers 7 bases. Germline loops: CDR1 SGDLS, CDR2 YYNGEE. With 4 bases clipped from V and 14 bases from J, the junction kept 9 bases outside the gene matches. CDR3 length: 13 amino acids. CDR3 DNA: TGTGCCAGCAGCACTGGACAGGTGCGGACCCTCCACTTT. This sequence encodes CASSTGQVRTLHF.

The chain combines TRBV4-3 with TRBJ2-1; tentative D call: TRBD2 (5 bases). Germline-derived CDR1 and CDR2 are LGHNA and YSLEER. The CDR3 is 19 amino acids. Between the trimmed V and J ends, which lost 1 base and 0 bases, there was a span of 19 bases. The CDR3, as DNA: TGCGCCAGCAGCCAAGGGTCACCGGGATACCTCAGCTCCTACAATGAGCAGTTCTTC. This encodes CASSQGSPGYLSSYNEQFF.

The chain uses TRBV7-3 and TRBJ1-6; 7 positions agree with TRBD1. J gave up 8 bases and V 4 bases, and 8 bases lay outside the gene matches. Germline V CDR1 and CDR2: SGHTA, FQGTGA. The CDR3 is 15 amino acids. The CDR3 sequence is CASSSGDSRDSPLHF. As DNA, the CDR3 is TGTGCCAGCAGCTCTGGGGACAGCCGGGATTCACCCCTCCACTTT.

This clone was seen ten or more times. The CDR3 nucleotides are TGTGCCAGCAGTGAAGTAAGGAGGGCAGCCATCGACTATGGCTACACCTTC. Protein: CASSEVRRAAIDYGYTF. This chain uses TRBV6-1 with TRBJ1-2; D not resolved. Germline CDR1 and CDR2: MNHNS and SASEGT. This CDR3 has 17 residues. V lost 1 base and J 3 bases, leaving 18 bases between the germline ends.

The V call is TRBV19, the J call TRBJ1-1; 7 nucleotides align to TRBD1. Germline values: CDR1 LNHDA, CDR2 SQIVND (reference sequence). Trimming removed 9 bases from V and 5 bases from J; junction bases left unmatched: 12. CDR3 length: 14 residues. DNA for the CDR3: TGTGCCAGCACCTCCCGGGGACAGTGGACTGAAGCTTTCTTT. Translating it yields CASTSRGQWTEAFF.

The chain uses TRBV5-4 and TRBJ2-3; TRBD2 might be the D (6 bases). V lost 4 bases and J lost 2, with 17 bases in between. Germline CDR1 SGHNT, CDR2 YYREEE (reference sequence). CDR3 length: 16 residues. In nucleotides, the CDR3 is TGTGCCAGCAGCCCGGGCGGGGCGGGATACACAGATACGCAGTATTTT. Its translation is CASSPGGAGYTDTQYF.

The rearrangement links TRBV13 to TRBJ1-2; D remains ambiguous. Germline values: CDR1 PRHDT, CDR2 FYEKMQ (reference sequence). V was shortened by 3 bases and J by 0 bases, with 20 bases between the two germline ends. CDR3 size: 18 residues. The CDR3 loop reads CASSFLPPDGRTNYGYTF. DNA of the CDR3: TGTGCCAGCAGCTTTCTCCCCCCCGATGGCAGGACTAACTATGGCTACACCTTC.

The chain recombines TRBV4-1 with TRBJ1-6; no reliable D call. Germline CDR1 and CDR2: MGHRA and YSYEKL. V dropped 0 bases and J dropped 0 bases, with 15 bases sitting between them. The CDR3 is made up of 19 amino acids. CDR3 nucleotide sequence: TGCGCCAGCAGCCAAGATTCGACTTCAGTTTACTCCTATAATTCACCCCTCCACTTT. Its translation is CASSQDSTSVYSYNSPLHF.